Listed below are T cell receptor beta chains from one sample, sequenced in a study of blood T cell repertoires in COVID-19. Here immunoSEQ multiplex PCR was the method, and the copy in TCRdb shows in-frame clones only, minus some. The repertoire holds 35,000 to 40,000 clones, just under 75% seen once, with roughly 10% in the top ten. Material for sequencing was peripheral blood. The receptors derive from a man aged 65 to 79 with COVID-19, enrolled during active disease. CDR3s include the opening cysteine and the closing phenylalanine or tryptophan. Fields, in order: D gene, J gene, V gene, clone size, CDR3 protein, CDR3 DNA. A D gene is named only where the DNA matches it firmly. Some rows mark clone size as missing; the rest say once, few, many or name a class of expanded clone.

D gene: -
J gene: TRBJ2-2
V gene: TRBV4-2
clone size: -
CDR3 protein: CASSQGGRGVANTGELFF
CDR3 DNA: TGTGCCAGCAGCCAAGGGGGCAGGGGAGTCGCGAACACCGGGGAGCTGTTTTTT

D gene: -
J gene: TRBJ2-7
V gene: TRBV7-2
clone size: -
CDR3 protein: CASSPQGGSSYEQYF
CDR3 DNA: TGTGCCAGCAGCCCACAGGGTGGGAGCTCCTACGAGCAGTACTTC

D gene: -
J gene: TRBJ2-1
V gene: TRBV4-2
clone size: -
CDR3 protein: CASSQDLPWAGFYNEQFF
CDR3 DNA: TGTGCCAGCAGCCAAGACCTGCCTTGGGCGGGGTTTTACAATGAGCAGTTCTTC

D gene: -
J gene: TRBJ2-1
V gene: TRBV6-5
clone size: -
CDR3 protein: CASSSTAVNEQFF
CDR3 DNA: TGTGCCAGCAGTTCCACAGCGGTGAATGAGCAGTTCTTC

D gene: -
J gene: TRBJ1-5
V gene: TRBV4-1
clone size: -
CDR3 protein: CASSHVGREVGQPQHF
CDR3 DNA: TGCGCCAGCAGCCACGTTGGACGGGAGGTAGGTCAGCCCCAGCATTTT

D gene: -
J gene: TRBJ2-7
V gene: TRBV18
clone size: -
CDR3 protein: CASSPGSGEQYF
CDR3 DNA: TGTGCCAGCTCACCAGGGTCGGGCGAGCAGTACTTC

D gene: TRBD1
J gene: TRBJ2-7
V gene: TRBV7-2
clone size: -
CDR3 protein: CASSTQGAHEQYF
CDR3 DNA: TGTGCCAGCAGCACCCAGGGGGCCCACGAGCAGTACTTC

D gene: -
J gene: TRBJ1-2
V gene: TRBV7-9
clone size: -
CDR3 protein: CASSSTPRGYGYTF
CDR3 DNA: TGTGCCAGCAGTTCTACCCCCAGGGGTTATGGCTACACCTTC

D gene: -
J gene: TRBJ1-1
V gene: TRBV11-2
clone size: -
CDR3 protein: CASSLPTGGGRAFF
CDR3 DNA: TGTGCCAGCAGCCTCCCAACGGGGGGAGGAAGGGCTTTCTTT

D gene: TRBD2
J gene: TRBJ2-1
V gene: TRBV18
clone size: -
CDR3 protein: CASSLGLAGGSYNEQFF
CDR3 DNA: TGTGCCAGCTCACTGGGATTAGCGGGAGGTTCCTACAATGAGCAGTTCTTC

D gene: -
J gene: TRBJ1-1
V gene: TRBV2
clone size: -
CDR3 protein: CASNVLGHTEAFF
CDR3 DNA: TGTGCCAGCAATGTTCTGGGGCACACTGAAGCTTTCTTT

D gene: -
J gene: TRBJ1-5
V gene: TRBV5-6
clone size: -
CDR3 protein: CASSSKPDQPQHF
CDR3 DNA: TGTGCCAGCAGCTCGAAGCCTGATCAGCCCCAGCATTTT

D gene: TRBD2
J gene: TRBJ2-5
V gene: TRBV10-3
clone size: -
CDR3 protein: CAISEGLEEAQYF
CDR3 DNA: TGTGCCATCAGTGAAGGACTAGAAGAGGCCCAGTACTTC

D gene: -
J gene: TRBJ2-2
V gene: TRBV7-9
clone size: few
CDR3 protein: CASSLDAYNTGELFF
CDR3 DNA: TGTGCCAGCAGCTTAGATGCCTATAACACCGGGGAGCTGTTTTTT

D gene: -
J gene: TRBJ2-2
V gene: TRBV6-5
clone size: -
CDR3 protein: CASSFSRGPNTGELFF
CDR3 DNA: TGTGCCAGCAGTTTCAGCAGGGGTCCGAACACCGGGGAGCTGTTTTTT

D gene: -
J gene: TRBJ1-2
V gene: TRBV29-1
clone size: -
CDR3 protein: CSVSPGRDYGYTF
CDR3 DNA: TGCAGCGTTAGCCCAGGGAGGGACTATGGCTACACCTTC

D gene: TRBD1
J gene: TRBJ1-2
V gene: TRBV19
clone size: few
CDR3 protein: CASKWTGGHGYTF
CDR3 DNA: TGTGCCAGTAAATGGACAGGGGGGCATGGCTACACCTTC

D gene: TRBD2
J gene: TRBJ2-3
V gene: TRBV15
clone size: -
CDR3 protein: CATDGGLAGTSTDTQYF
CDR3 DNA: TGTGCCACCGACGGAGGCCTAGCGGGGACCTCCACAGATACGCAGTATTTT

D gene: TRBD2
J gene: TRBJ2-1
V gene: TRBV19
clone size: -
CDR3 protein: CASSIKAGNNEQFF
CDR3 DNA: TGTGCCAGTAGTATAAAAGCGGGAAACAATGAGCAGTTCTTC

D gene: -
J gene: TRBJ2-7
V gene: TRBV4-2
clone size: -
CDR3 protein: CASSPRTETYEQYF
CDR3 DNA: TGTGCCAGCAGCCCCCGGACAGAGACCTACGAGCAGTACTTC

D gene: TRBD1
J gene: TRBJ2-7
V gene: TRBV5-1
clone size: few
CDR3 protein: CASSPHGTGGYEQYF
CDR3 DNA: TGCGCCAGCAGCCCTCACGGGACAGGGGGCTACGAGCAGTACTTC

D gene: TRBD1
J gene: TRBJ1-1
V gene: TRBV28
clone size: -
CDR3 protein: CASSSWTGASEAFF
CDR3 DNA: TGTGCCAGCAGTTCCTGGACAGGGGCCTCTGAAGCTTTCTTT

D gene: TRBD2
J gene: TRBJ2-1
V gene: TRBV19
clone size: few
CDR3 protein: CASSIDGGRAYNEQFF
CDR3 DNA: TGTGCCAGTAGTATAGACGGCGGGAGGGCCTACAATGAGCAGTTCTTC

D gene: -
J gene: TRBJ1-2
V gene: TRBV6-1
clone size: -
CDR3 protein: CASSEALFLPDYGYTF
CDR3 DNA: TGTGCCAGCAGTGAAGCCCTCTTTCTACCGGACTATGGCTACACCTTC

D gene: TRBD1
J gene: TRBJ1-2
V gene: TRBV28
clone size: -
CDR3 protein: CASSPNQGAGYGYTF
CDR3 DNA: TGTGCCAGCAGTCCGAATCAGGGGGCCGGCTATGGCTACACCTTC

D gene: TRBD1
J gene: TRBJ2-2
V gene: TRBV7-2
clone size: -
CDR3 protein: CASSPWTGGISGELFF
CDR3 DNA: TGTGCCAGCAGCCCCTGGACAGGGGGAATATCCGGGGAGCTGTTTTTT

D gene: TRBD1
J gene: TRBJ1-1
V gene: TRBV25-1
clone size: -
CDR3 protein: CASSEWGQGIMNTEAFF
CDR3 DNA: TGTGCCAGCAGTGAATGGGGACAGGGGATCATGAACACTGAAGCTTTCTTT

D gene: TRBD1
J gene: TRBJ2-7
V gene: TRBV7-2
clone size: -
CDR3 protein: CASSFRTGGTYEQYF
CDR3 DNA: TGTGCCAGCAGCTTCAGGACAGGGGGGACCTACGAGCAGTACTTC

D gene: -
J gene: TRBJ2-2
V gene: TRBV30
clone size: once
CDR3 protein: CAWSVAKGAGELFF
CDR3 DNA: TGTGCCTGGAGTGTGGCTAAGGGAGCCGGGGAGCTGTTTTTT

D gene: TRBD1
J gene: TRBJ1-1
V gene: TRBV11-2
clone size: -
CDR3 protein: CASSKQGTLETFF
CDR3 DNA: TGTGCCAGCAGCAAACAGGGGACTCTCGAAACTTTCTTT

D gene: -
J gene: TRBJ2-1
V gene: TRBV5-4
clone size: -
CDR3 protein: CASSSDGGDYNEQFF
CDR3 DNA: TGTGCCAGCAGCTCTGATGGCGGGGACTACAATGAGCAGTTCTTC

D gene: -
J gene: TRBJ1-2
V gene: TRBV18
clone size: -
CDR3 protein: CASSPTGSIWGYGYTF
CDR3 DNA: TGTGCCAGCTCACCAACGGGGTCGATTTGGGGTTATGGCTACACCTTC

D gene: -
J gene: TRBJ2-5
V gene: TRBV19
clone size: -
CDR3 protein: CASSIGRQPQETQYF
CDR3 DNA: TGTGCCAGTAGTATAGGGAGGCAGCCCCAAGAGACCCAGTACTTC

D gene: -
J gene: TRBJ1-3
V gene: TRBV30
clone size: -
CDR3 protein: CAWSTGQGNTIYF
CDR3 DNA: TGTGCCTGGAGTACAGGACAGGGAAACACCATATATTTT

D gene: TRBD1
J gene: TRBJ1-2
V gene: TRBV6-5
clone size: -
CDR3 protein: CASSTGEYGYTF
CDR3 DNA: TGTGCCAGCAGTACAGGGGAGTATGGCTACACCTTC

D gene: -
J gene: TRBJ2-1
V gene: TRBV12-3/TRBV12-4
clone size: -
CDR3 protein: CASSLRRGNEQFF
CDR3 DNA: TGTGCCAGCAGTTTAAGAAGGGGCAATGAGCAGTTCTTC

D gene: -
J gene: TRBJ2-3
V gene: TRBV5-1
clone size: -
CDR3 protein: CASSSGTETDTQYF
CDR3 DNA: TGCGCCAGCAGCTCCGGGACTGAGACAGATACGCAGTATTTT

D gene: -
J gene: TRBJ1-1
V gene: TRBV4-1
clone size: -
CDR3 protein: CASSQETHSLAFF
CDR3 DNA: TGCGCCAGCAGCCAAGAAACCCATAGTCTGGCTTTCTTT

D gene: -
J gene: TRBJ1-4
V gene: TRBV12-3/TRBV12-4
clone size: -
CDR3 protein: CATQVKPNEKLFF
CDR3 DNA: TGTGCCACCCAAGTAAAGCCTAATGAAAAACTGTTTTTT

D gene: -
J gene: TRBJ1-1
V gene: TRBV7-8
clone size: -
CDR3 protein: CASSLGGGTEAFF
CDR3 DNA: TGTGCCAGCAGCTTGGGGGGTGGGACTGAAGCTTTCTTT

D gene: TRBD2
J gene: TRBJ2-5
V gene: TRBV3-1/TRBV3-2
clone size: -
CDR3 protein: CASSQPGLAEETQYF
CDR3 DNA: TGTGCCAGCAGCCAACCGGGACTAGCGGAAGAGACCCAGTACTTC

D gene: TRBD2
J gene: TRBJ2-1
V gene: TRBV6-2/TRBV6-3
clone size: few
CDR3 protein: CASSFPTGGRYEQFF
CDR3 DNA: TGTGCCAGCAGTTTCCCAACGGGGGGGCGATATGAGCAGTTCTTC

D gene: -
J gene: TRBJ1-2
V gene: TRBV24-1
clone size: -
CDR3 protein: CATSDLRYGYTF
CDR3 DNA: TGTGCCACCAGTGATTTGCGCTATGGCTACACCTTC

D gene: -
J gene: TRBJ2-3
V gene: TRBV9
clone size: -
CDR3 protein: CASSVRDTQYF
CDR3 DNA: TGTGCCAGCAGCGTTCGAGATACGCAGTATTTT

D gene: -
J gene: TRBJ2-5
V gene: TRBV7-2
clone size: once
CDR3 protein: CASSLRPPFGAFKETQYF
CDR3 DNA: TGTGCCAGCAGCTTACGGCCCCCATTCGGAGCGTTTAAAGAGACCCAGTACTTC

D gene: -
J gene: TRBJ2-1
V gene: TRBV19
clone size: -
CDR3 protein: CASSMTDYNEQFF
CDR3 DNA: TGTGCCAGTAGTATGACAGACTACAATGAGCAGTTCTTC